The sequence of this T cell receptor (beta chain) was determined in a study of T-cell reconstitution after alpha-beta-depleted transplantation in children. Unique molecular identifiers were used to barcode this TCRbeta library. TCRdb fed the PCR reads into MiXCR, producing one record per CDR3 protein. This table has hundreds of thousands of distinct CDR3 sequences, less than 35% appearing once. CDR1 is ENHRY, CDR2 SYGVKD, per germline. The CDR3 is 16 amino acids. V shed 2 bases, J shed 2 bases, and the junction held 7 bases outside the gene matches. This specimen consisted of PBMCs from the stem cell graft donor, obtained from the stem cell graft. This chain links TRBV10-3 with TRBJ2-7; TRBD2 agrees at 9 bases. The TCR sequence derives from a human donor who donated a stem cell graft to a child with aplastic anemia. The CDR3 sequence: CAISEIRVAGAYEQYF. DNA for the CDR3: TGTGCCATCAGTGAGATTCGAGTAGCGGGAGCCTACGAGCAGTACTTC.